The rows below give T cell receptor beta chains drawn from one sample of a study of T cell responses to AZD1222 COVID-19 vaccine. Data came from immunoSEQ multiplex PCR; TCRdb stores just in-frame clones and leaves some out. The repertoire has roughly 77,000 clones, under 95% of them found once; the top ten carry approximately 7%. The sample here was peripheral blood, taken on day 0 of MenACWY control vaccination. The receptor set was obtained from an adult in good health. Each CDR3 is given with its conserved first and last residue. Fields, in order: V gene, D gene, J gene, clone size, CDR3 length, CDR3 DNA, CDR3 protein. The D gene is left open where the match is weak. The size of a clone is reported for some rows only, either as once, few or many, or as a class for expanded clones.

TRBV29-1	NA	TRBJ2-1	NA	14	TGCAGCGTTGAAAATTCCCCTTCATACAATGAGCAGTTCTTC	CSVENSPSYNEQFF
TRBV12-3/TRBV12-4	NA	TRBJ1-1	NA	12	TGTGCCAGCAGTTGGGGGGACACTGAAGCTTTCTTT	CASSWGDTEAFF
TRBV28	NA	TRBJ1-1	NA	15	TGTGCCAGCAGTTTGGGCTCAATGGGGCTAACTGAAGCTTTCTTT	CASSLGSMGLTEAFF
TRBV2	NA	TRBJ1-6	NA	16	TGTGCCAGCAGACAATCCGGGACGACCGGTAATTCACCCCTCCACTTT	CASRQSGTTGNSPLHF
TRBV4-3	NA	TRBJ2-1	few	19	TGCGCCAGCAGCTTTACCCGAGGGGCAGGTCAGATGGGCTACAATGAGCAGTTCTTC	CASSFTRGAGQMGYNEQFF
TRBV21-1	NA	TRBJ1-5	NA	15	TGTGCCAGCAGCAAACCGGACAGGGAGAATCAGCCCCAGCATTTT	CASSKPDRENQPQHF
TRBV7-2	TRBD1	TRBJ1-2	NA	15	TGTGCCAGCAGCTTAGCCGGACAGGGGGCGTATGGCTACACCTTC	CASSLAGQGAYGYTF
TRBV9	TRBD1	TRBJ1-1	NA	12	TGTGCCAGCAGCGTATACAGGGGTGAAGCTTTCTTT	CASSVYRGEAFF
TRBV7-2	NA	TRBJ2-5	NA	14	TGTGCCAGCAGCTCCGGACAGTTCCAAGAGACCCAGTACTTC	CASSSGQFQETQYF
TRBV6-2/TRBV6-3	TRBD1	TRBJ1-5	NA	15	TGTGCCAGCAGTTTGCGACAGGGGATGGGACAGCCCCAGCATTTT	CASSLRQGMGQPQHF
TRBV27	TRBD1	TRBJ1-2	NA	14	TGTGCCAGCAGTCTCGGACAGGGTGAGGGGGGCTACACCTTC	CASSLGQGEGGYTF
TRBV27	TRBD1	TRBJ1-5	NA	16	TGTGCCAGCAGTCCCCAACCGGGACAGGGGCCTCAGCCCCAGCATTTT	CASSPQPGQGPQPQHF
TRBV19	NA	TRBJ2-7	few	15	TGTGCCAGTAGTAAAACAGGGCTTCCCACCTACGAGCAGTACTTC	CASSKTGLPTYEQYF
TRBV6-5	NA	TRBJ2-2	NA	13	TGTGCCAGCAGTTACTCCCCCGGCGGGGAGCTGTTTTTT	CASSYSPGGELFF
TRBV27	NA	TRBJ1-5	NA	13	TGTGCCAGCAGTTTGTTTAGCAATCAGCCCCAGCATTTT	CASSLFSNQPQHF
TRBV5-1	NA	TRBJ1-3	NA	13	TGCGCCAGCAGCAGGGTAGGAGGAAACACCATATATTTT	CASSRVGGNTIYF
TRBV24-1	NA	TRBJ2-3	NA	15	TGTGCCACCAAGAGTAGGGAGGCGAGGACAGATACGCAGTATTTT	CATKSREARTDTQYF
TRBV7-8	NA	TRBJ1-5	NA	14	TGTGCCAGCAGCCTAGTGGTAGGCCCTCAGCCCCAGCATTTT	CASSLVVGPQPQHF
TRBV5-4	TRBD1	TRBJ2-7	NA	15	TGTGCCAGCAGCTCACCGGGACAGGGGTTATACGAGCAGTACTTC	CASSSPGQGLYEQYF
TRBV11-2	NA	TRBJ2-7	few	13	TGTGCCAGCAGCCAACCGGGGATCTACGAGCAGTACTTC	CASSQPGIYEQYF
TRBV5-6	TRBD1	TRBJ2-3	NA	17	TGTGCCAGCAACCCCTATTTCGACAGGGCCAGCACAGATACGCAGTATTTT	CASNPYFDRASTDTQYF
TRBV7-2	NA	TRBJ2-1	NA	14	TGTGCCAGCAGCTTAGGGGGACTTTTCAATGAGCAGTTCTTC	CASSLGGLFNEQFF
TRBV5-1	NA	TRBJ2-1	NA	13	TGCGCCAGCAGCTTGGGGCCAACCAATGAGCAGTTCTTC	CASSLGPTNEQFF
TRBV25-1	TRBD1	TRBJ1-1	NA	14	TGTGCCAGCAGGGGGACAGGGGGGAACACTGAAGCTTTCTTT	CASRGTGGNTEAFF
TRBV9	NA	TRBJ2-3	NA	14	TGTGCCAGCAGCCCCCGACTAAGCACAGATACGCAGTATTTT	CASSPRLSTDTQYF
TRBV6-1	NA	TRBJ2-7	NA	14	TGTGCCAGCAGTGAAGCGCAGGGTATCTACGAGCAGTACTTC	CASSEAQGIYEQYF
TRBV6-1	NA	TRBJ1-2	NA	14	TGTGCCAGCAGTGAACTGGGATGGAAGTATGGCTACACCTTC	CASSELGWKYGYTF
TRBV10-2	NA	TRBJ1-6	NA	14	TGCGCCAGCAGTGAGGGACAGCCGAATTCACCCCTCCACTTT	CASSEGQPNSPLHF
TRBV10-3	TRBD1	TRBJ1-4	NA	15	TGTGCCATCAGTGACTCGACAGGGGATAATGAAAAACTGTTTTTT	CAISDSTGDNEKLFF
TRBV18	NA	TRBJ2-7	NA	15	TGTGCCAGCTCACCACAAGCGGGTATCTCCTACGAGCAGTACTTC	CASSPQAGISYEQYF
TRBV3-1/TRBV3-2	TRBD1	TRBJ2-7	NA	13	TGTGCCAGCAGCCAAGTTGCAGGGGGCGAGCAGTACTTC	CASSQVAGGEQYF
TRBV12-3/TRBV12-4	NA	TRBJ1-5	NA	13	TGTGCCAGCAGTTTCGGGACCAATCAGCCCCAGCATTTT	CASSFGTNQPQHF
TRBV2	NA	TRBJ1-3	NA	13	TGTGCCAGCACTGGGCGTTCTGGAAACACCATATATTTT	CASTGRSGNTIYF
TRBV21-1	NA	TRBJ1-5	NA	11	TGTGCCAGCCTGGGACCGACGGGGTGGCATTTT	CASLGPTGWHF
TRBV5-1	NA	TRBJ2-3	NA	14	TGCGCCAGCAGCCCTGGGGAGACAACAGATACGCAGTATTTT	CASSPGETTDTQYF
TRBV21-1	NA	TRBJ2-1	NA	14	TGTGCCAGGACATTACTAGCGCTTTCTGATGAGCAGTTCTTC	CARTLLALSDEQFF
TRBV7-2	NA	TRBJ1-4	NA	15	TGTGCCAGCAGCTCGCCCCAGGCAGGGAATGAAAAACTGTTTTTT	CASSSPQAGNEKLFF
TRBV3-1/TRBV3-2	TRBD1	TRBJ1-6	many	14	TGTGCCAGCAGCCAAACAGGGGATGGTTCACCCCTCCACTTT	CASSQTGDGSPLHF
TRBV7-3	TRBD2	TRBJ2-2	NA	14	TGTGCCAGCAGCTTTAGCGGGGAAACCGGGGAGCTGTTTTTT	CASSFSGETGELFF
TRBV29-1	NA	TRBJ1-1	NA	16	TGCAGCGTTGAATGGAGCATGGGGGCGGTGAACACTGAAGCTTTCTTT	CSVEWSMGAVNTEAFF
TRBV2	NA	TRBJ1-5	NA	16	TGTGCCAGCAGTGAGGTTGGCAGAGATAGCAATCAGCCCCAGCATTTT	CASSEVGRDSNQPQHF
TRBV7-6	TRBD2	TRBJ2-1	NA	18	TGTGCCAGCAGCTTAGGGGTTCCGGGACTAGCGGGGAACAATGAGCAGTTCTTC	CASSLGVPGLAGNNEQFF
TRBV6-5	NA	TRBJ2-7	NA	15	TGTGCCAGCAGTTACTTGGCCGCAGGAACCTACGAGCAGTACTTC	CASSYLAAGTYEQYF
TRBV11-2	NA	TRBJ1-5	NA	13	TGTGCCAGCAGCTCGAGGATTAATCAGCCCCAGCATTTT	CASSSRINQPQHF
TRBV30	TRBD2	TRBJ2-1	NA	12	TGTGCCTGGGGAGCGGGGGGTATTGAGCAGTTCTTC	CAWGAGGIEQFF
TRBV28	TRBD1	TRBJ1-5	NA	14	TGTGCCAGCAGTACCAGGGGGCTTCATCAGCCCCAGCATTTT	CASSTRGLHQPQHF
TRBV13	NA	TRBJ2-5	NA	14	TGTGCCAGCAGCCGGGGAGGGGGCCGTGAGACCCAGTACTTC	CASSRGGGRETQYF
TRBV27	TRBD1	TRBJ1-1	NA	13	TGTGCCAGCAGGAAGTCAGGGGGCACTGAAGCTTTCTTT	CASRKSGGTEAFF
TRBV7-9	TRBD1	TRBJ1-4	NA	18	TGTGCCAGCAGACCCGGGACAGGGGGTTTGGCAACTAATGAAAAACTGTTTTTT	CASRPGTGGLATNEKLFF
TRBV7-2	NA	TRBJ1-2	NA	14	TGTGCCAGCAGGTTGGAACAGCCGTACTATGGCTACACCTTC	CASRLEQPYYGYTF